This entry lists 17 T cell receptor beta chains sequenced from one sample in a study of cytomegalovirus exposure and HLA in healthy donors. PCR amplification relied on 60 Vbeta primers (plus 13 Jbeta primers). Profiled with immunoSEQ multiplex PCR; TCRdb holds only in-frame clones, not every one. The sample lists over 100,000 clones; 8% to 9.5% were seen once. The sequencing sample was made of PBMCs. Every receptor here comes from a man aged 35 to 55 in good health and CMV-seronegative.

About this clone: The junction departs from germline at one end; a sequencing error may be responsible. This chain uses TRBV19 with TRBJ1-4, with D unclear. The CDR3 spans 12 residues. Germline assignment: CDR1 LNHDA and CDR2 SQIVND (reference sequence). The CDR3 DNA is TGTGCCAGTAGTAGGCCAGAGGAAAAGCTGTTTTTT. As protein: CASSRPEEKLFF.

This clone was observed a few times. V gene TRBV5-4 combines with J gene TRBJ2-7; 9 bases are a match to TRBD1. Germline loops: CDR1 SGHNT, CDR2 YYREEE (reference sequence). The CDR3 extends over 15 amino acids. V lost 5 bases and J lost 7; bases outside the gene matches: 13. Written as DNA, the CDR3 is TGTGCCAGCAGTTCGCCCGGGACAGGGAGACGGGAGCAGTACTTC. The encoded protein is CASSSPGTGRREQYF.

This chain connects TRBV29-1 to TRBJ2-1; D gene ambiguous. The V and J ends lost 5 bases and 3 bases respectively, with 8 bases between them. The germline CDR1 and CDR2 sequences are SQVTM and ANQGSEA. The CDR3 consists of 12 residues. The CDR3 loop is CSVSTVYNEQFF. Written as DNA, the CDR3 is TGCAGCGTTTCGACTGTCTACAATGAGCAGTTCTTC.

V usage is TRBV5-1 and J usage is TRBJ2-7; 8 bases are shared with TRBD2. In germline, CDR1 is SGHRS, CDR2 YFSETQ. V gave up 0 bases and J gave up 0 bases; unmatched junction bases: 2. This CDR3 region has 15 residues. The CDR3 DNA follows: TGCGCCAGCAGCTTGGCCGGGACTAGCTCCTACGAGCAGTACTTC. This sequence encodes CASSLAGTSSYEQYF.

The table lists this clone with a few counts. The V and J genes are TRBV28 and TRBJ1-5; D possibly corresponds to TRBD1 (6 bases). The germline V and J ends were trimmed by 4 bases and 0 bases, with 10 bases remaining between them. This CDR3 region has 15 residues. Germline V gives CDR1 MDHEN, CDR2 SYDVKM. DNA for the CDR3: TGTGCCAGCAGTTCTCAGGGGTATAGCAATCAGCCCCAGCATTTT. Amino acid sequence: CASSSQGYSNQPQHF.

Here the CDR3 DNA reads TGCGCCAGCAGCTTCGCGGCCTCCTACGAGCAGTACTTC. Its protein product is CASSFAASYEQYF. The rearrangement uses TRBV5-1 and TRBJ2-7, with D uncertain. Germline V lookup: CDR1 SGHRS, CDR2 YFSETQ. Between the trimmed V and J ends, which lost 2 bases and 0 bases, there was a span of 6 bases. The CDR3 is 13 amino acids.

This clone occurred a few times. The chain links TRBV7-2 to TRBJ2-7, with 8 bases lining up with TRBD1. The CDR3 is 16 amino acids. Germline V gives CDR1 SGHTA, CDR2 FQGNSA. Germline trimming cut 5 bases from V and 6 bases from J; bases unmatched to any gene: 15. CDR3 nucleotides: TGTGCCAGCAGCCTCGGGGTGGTGCCAGGGGGCGTCGAGCAGTACTTC. It codes for CASSLGVVPGGVEQYF.

This clone was observed a few times. CDR3 DNA: TGTGCCAGCACCCCTAGCGGGGGAGGGTACAATGAGCAGTTCTTC. Translating gives CASTPSGGGYNEQFF. The chain recombines TRBV2 with TRBJ2-1, with TRBD2 matching over 10 bases. The length of the CDR3 is 15 residues. Trimming took 7 bases from V and 4 from J; bases not matched to a gene: 7. The germline CDR1 and CDR2 sequences are SNHLY and FYNNEI.

The chain combines TRBV2 with TRBJ2-2, with D maybe TRBD2 (5 bases). Germline V CDR1 and CDR2: SNHLY, FYNNEI. The V gene lost 7 bases and the J gene lost 1 base, with 10 bases spanning the gap. The CDR3 runs 14 residues. The CDR3 spells CASTSLVNTGELFF. CDR3 nucleotides: TGTGCCAGCACCTCACTAGTGAACACCGGGGAGCTGTTTTTT.

Only a few counts were recorded for this clone. V usage is TRBV5-1 and J usage is TRBJ2-1, with a possible D match to TRBD2 (5 bases). Trimming cost V 0 bases and J 7 bases, with 5 bases left between them. Germline V gene sequence: CDR1 SGHRS, CDR2 YFSETQ. The CDR3 contains 12 residues. The CDR3 bases are TGCGCCAGCAGCTTGGGCGGGAATGAGCAGTTCTTC. Amino acid sequence: CASSLGGNEQFF.

This clone was detected a few times. Different DNA sequences within this sample yield the same CDR3. The chain combines TRBV2 with TRBJ1-2; D not resolved. Germline V gene sequence: CDR1 SNHLY, CDR2 FYNNEI. V dropped 6 bases and J dropped 2 bases, with 13 bases sitting between them. The CDR3 has 14 residues. CDR3 sequence: CASREGLLNYGYTF. For the CDR3, the DNA is TGTGCCAGCAGGGAGGGTCTTCTCAACTATGGCTACACCTTC.

This clone was counted a few times. The chain carries TRBV6-1 and TRBJ1-1; D perhaps matches TRBD1 (5 bases). There are 13 residues in the CDR3. Trimming took off 6 bases at V and 4 bases at J, with 12 bases between the two ends. Germline V CDR1 and CDR2: MNHNS, SASEGT. CDR3 sequence (DNA): TGTGCCAGCAGCTCGGTCAGGGTCACTGAAGCTTTCTTT. It translates to CASSSVRVTEAFF.

The CDR3 DNA is TGTGCCAGTGAGGGGACAGGGGGCACCTACGAGCAGTACTTC. It is translated as CASEGTGGTYEQYF. The chain carries TRBV6-1 and TRBJ2-7; 12 bases map to TRBD1. The germline CDR1 and CDR2 sequences are MNHNS and SASEGT. V lost 9 bases and J lost 2; bases outside the gene matches: 5. The CDR3 sequence is 14 residues long.

This clone came up a few times. The CDR3 protein is CACSLSRQGQAFF. The CDR3 nucleotides are TGTGCCTGTTCATTATCTCGACAGGGGCAAGCTTTCTTT. The V call is TRBV30, the J call TRBJ1-1, with 8 nucleotides matching TRBD1. Germline trimming cut 6 bases from V and 9 bases from J; bases unmatched to any gene: 12. CDR1 GTSNPN and CDR2 SVGIG come from the germline V gene (reference sequence). The CDR3 sequence is 13 residues long.

This clone has a handful of counts. This sequence joins TRBV28 and TRBJ2-6, with 8 bases identical to TRBD1. The CDR3 contains 17 residues. The V gene end was trimmed by 6 bases and the J gene end by 0 bases; junction bases not matched to a gene: 7. Germline CDR1 MDHEN, CDR2 SYDVKM. CDR3: CASRDREGSSGANVLTF. CDR3 in DNA: TGTGCCAGCAGGGACAGGGAAGGGAGCTCTGGGGCCAACGTCCTGACTTTC.

This clone was seen a few times. This chain connects TRBV16 to TRBJ2-2; no clear D. CDR1 and CDR2 from the germline V gene are KGHSY and FQNENV. The germline V and J ends were trimmed by 4 bases and 0 bases, with 9 bases remaining between them. The CDR3 extends over 15 amino acids. As DNA, the CDR3 is TGTGCCAGCAGCCCTCCTAGTGCGAACACCGGGGAGCTGTTTTTT. Protein sequence: CASSPPSANTGELFF.

The chain couples TRBV2 to TRBJ2-7; D perhaps matches TRBD1 (6 bases). There are 14 residues in the CDR3. V gave up 2 bases and J gave up 5 bases, with 13 bases separating them. Germline loops: CDR1 SNHLY, CDR2 FYNNEI. The CDR3, as DNA: TGTGCCAGCAGTGAAACGGCCAGGGGTGACGAGCAGTACTTC. Translation: CASSETARGDEQYF.